The sequence of this TCR beta chain was determined in a study of cytomegalovirus exposure and HLA in healthy donors. Study in general: When just under 400 donors were genotyped, 81% of them were found to fall in the Caucasian-associated ancestry cluster. Study findings and constraints: Another analysis was done later, and it associated 15,000 or so TCR beta sequences with HLA alleles at 0.05 false discovery rate. The authors later found TCR association rates varying by HLA locus, with DRB1 most and HLA-C fewest.

There are 17 residues in the CDR3. Germline-derived CDR1 and CDR2 are LNHNV and YYDKDF (reference sequence). J lost 6 bases, V lost 0 bases, and 11 bases had no gene match. The PCR contained 60 Vbeta and 13 Jbeta primers. The data were produced by immunoSEQ multiplex PCR, yet TCRdb's version contains in-frame clones alone and is incomplete. Of about 130,000 clones in the sample, 74% were seen once. Note on this clone: Its matching antigen is unknown.

Though nominally healthy at sampling, donors likely had unrecorded immune exposures. The V and J genes are TRBV15 and TRBJ2-7; 10 bases are shared with TRBD2. The source material was PBMCs. This sequence was found in a man aged 18 to 30 in good health and CMV-seropositive. The CDR3 spells CATSRDLSGRAAGEQYF. The CDR3 DNA sequence: TGTGCCACCAGCAGAGATCTCAGCGGGAGGGCCGCGGGCGAGCAGTACTTC.